Following are 21 T cell receptor beta chains from one sample sequenced in a study of identical twins. TCRdb re-analysed the 5' RACE reads in MiXCR, keeping a single row per CDR3 protein. In the table there are 700,000 or so distinct CDR3 sequences, approximately 9% of which are singletons. These data were also reused for a study on yellow fever vaccine responses in identical twins.

The specimen was PBMCs. These receptors all stem from a woman aged 18-29 years in good health.

This clonotype was observed at least ten times. This chain joins TRBV29-1 and TRBJ2-1; the D gene is possibly TRBD1 (6 bases). The germline V and J ends were trimmed by 2 bases and 7 bases, with 12 bases remaining between them. The germline CDR1 and CDR2 sequences are SQVTM and ANQGSEA. CDR3 length equals 13 residues. The DNA for the CDR3 is TGCAGCGTTGAACTAGGAAGGGGGAATGAGCAGTTCTTC. As protein: CSVELGRGNEQFF.

This chain uses TRBV2 with TRBJ2-2; D is ambiguous. The CDR3 is made up of 13 amino acids. V dropped 5 bases and J dropped 2 bases, with 6 bases sitting between them. Germline V CDR1 and CDR2: SNHLY, FYNNEI. CDR3 loop: CASSIENTGELFF. The CDR3 nucleotides read TGTGCCAGCAGTATAGAAAACACCGGGGAGCTGTTTTTT.

This clonotype was observed a handful of times. V gene TRBV20-1 combines with J gene TRBJ2-3; D may match TRBD1 or TRBD2 (5 bases each). The CDR3 is made up of 13 amino acids. Germline V gene lookup returns CDR1 DFQATT and CDR2 SNEGSKA (reference sequence). V lost 1 base and J lost 4, with 9 bases in between. CDR3 bases: TGCAGTGCTAGAGTCGTGGGGGCAGATACGCAGTATTTT. Residues: CSARVVGADTQYF.

The sample holds a few counts of this clonotype. The V and J genes are TRBV20-1 and TRBJ2-5; 10 nucleotides agree with TRBD1. This CDR3 has 13 amino acids. With V trimmed by 6 bases and J by 5 bases, 6 bases remained unmatched. CDR1 and CDR2 from the germline V gene are DFQATT and SNEGSKA (reference sequence). The chain's CDR3 is CSADRGPGETQYF. The CDR3 nucleotides are TGCAGTGCCGACAGGGGGCCCGGGGAGACCCAGTACTTC.

V usage is TRBV29-1 and J usage is TRBJ1-2; D unclear. The germline gives CDR1 SQVTM, CDR2 ANQGSEA. V lost 4 bases and J 5 bases, leaving 17 bases between the germline ends. The CDR3 is 14 amino acids. For the CDR3, the DNA is TGCAGCGTTGCAAGAGAAGACTTAGCGTATGGCTACACCTTC. Encoded protein: CSVAREDLAYGYTF. The variable domain in full, completed from reference TRBV29-1 and TRBJ1-2, reads SAVISQKPSRDICQRGTSLTIQCQVDSQVTMMFWYRQQPGQSLTLIATANQGSEATYESGFVIDKFPISRPNLTFSTLTVSNMSPEDSSIYLCSVAREDLAYGYTFGSGTRLTVV.

The rearrangement links TRBV5-1 to TRBJ2-4, with TRBD2 matching over 10 bases. The CDR3 loop spans 18 amino acids. The V and J ends lost 0 bases and 0 bases, in that order; junction bases with no gene match: 6. The germline CDR1 and CDR2 sequences are SGHRS and YFSETQ. In DNA, the CDR3 is TGCGCCAGCAGCTTGGGGCTAGCGGGAGCTCTAGCCAAAAACATTCAGTACTTC. Its protein product is CASSLGLAGALAKNIQYF.

The chain uses TRBV4-2 and TRBJ2-6; tentative D call: TRBD2 (5 bases). Germline V lookup: CDR1 LGHNA, CDR2 YNFKEQ. With 2 bases removed from V and 0 bases from J, the gap between germline ends came to 8 bases. The CDR3 extends over 16 amino acids. The CDR3 reads CASSQTGSSGANVLTF. As DNA, the CDR3 is TGTGCCAGCAGCCAAACGGGAAGCTCTGGGGCCAACGTCCTGACTTTC.

The rearrangement uses TRBV5-1 and TRBJ2-1, with 9 bases matching TRBD1. Germline values: CDR1 SGHRS, CDR2 YFSETQ. The J segment lost 4 bases and the V segment lost 0 bases, leaving 8 bases of the junction unmatched. This CDR3 comprises 17 residues. CDR3 DNA: TGCGCCAGCAGCTTGGGGGGGACAGGGAGTATTTACAATGAGCAGTTCTTC. It translates to CASSLGGTGSIYNEQFF.

This clonotype appeared many times. The chain has TRBV27 and TRBJ2-7; TRBD1 agrees at 11 bases. The junction had 12 bases not matched to a gene; V was cut back by 4 bases and J by 4 bases. In germline, CDR1 is MNHEY, CDR2 SMNVEV (reference sequence). There are 17 residues in the CDR3. CDR3: CASSSLNRDRGWYEQYF. DNA for the CDR3: TGTGCCAGCAGTTCACTTAACCGGGACAGGGGGTGGTACGAGCAGTACTTC.

The table lists this clonotype with a few counts. This chain joins TRBV12-3 or TRBV12-4 and TRBJ2-5; tentative D call: TRBD1 (8 bases). CDR3 length: 15 residues. Trimming removed 3 bases from V and 5 bases from J, with 16 bases in between. The CDR3 loop reads CASSFPTGGGETQYF. CDR3 DNA: TGTGCCAGCAGTTTCCCTACAGGGGGAGGGGAGACCCAGTACTTC.

A few counts support this clonotype. The V and J genes are TRBV28 and TRBJ1-1; TRBD1 is a possible D gene (5 bases). The CDR3 has 12 amino acids. Germline V gene data show CDR1 as MDHEN and CDR2 as SYDVKM. Trimming removed 6 bases from V and 10 bases from J, with 15 bases in between. The CDR3 DNA is TGTGCCAGCAGATTAATTGCGGGGGGAGCTTTCTTT. Its translation: CASRLIAGGAFF.

The sample holds many counts of this clonotype. The rearrangement uses TRBV15 and TRBJ2-4; 11 bases are shared with TRBD1. From germline, CDR1 is LNHNV and CDR2 YYDKDF (reference sequence). The CDR3 spans 18 residues. Unmatched junction bases numbered 9, after V lost 1 base and J lost 4 bases. The CDR3 DNA follows: TGTGCCACCAGCAGAGTAGGAGGGACAGGGGGGAGTAAAAACATTCAGTACTTC. Residues: CATSRVGGTGGSKNIQYF.

The genes are TRBV3-1 and TRBJ2-5, with TRBD2 matching over 8 bases. CDR1 is LGHDT and CDR2 is YNNKEL in the germline V gene (reference sequence). V lost 3 bases and J lost 3; bases outside the gene matches: 3. This CDR3 contains 14 residues. The CDR3 reads CASSHRGGKETQYF. The CDR3 DNA is TGTGCCAGCAGCCACCGGGGGGGGAAAGAGACCCAGTACTTC.

The table lists this clonotype with a count of one. The V and J genes are TRBV18 and TRBJ2-5, with D tentatively TRBD1 (6 bases). The CDR3 runs 14 residues. Germline lookup yields CDR1 KGHSH and CDR2 LQKENI. V was trimmed by 3 bases and J by 2 bases, leaving 10 bases between them. CDR3 DNA sequence: TGTGCCAGCTCACCTAAGAGGGGGCAAGAGACCCAGTACTTC. Amino acids: CASSPKRGQETQYF.

The rearrangement links TRBV18 to TRBJ1-1, with D perhaps TRBD1 (6 bases). Trimming took 1 base from V and 11 from J, leaving 14 bases between them. The CDR3 loop spans 13 amino acids. The V gene's germline CDR1 is KGHSH and CDR2 LQKENI. The CDR3 sequence is CASSPRQGRYAFF. CDR3 coding DNA: TGTGCCAGCTCACCACGGCAGGGGAGGTACGCTTTCTTT.

This chain uses TRBV20-1 with TRBJ2-1; 16 positions match TRBD2. The CDR3 has 19 residues. Losses at the gene ends were 5 bases for V and 3 bases for J; bases not matched to a gene: 13. The germline V gene has CDR1 DFQATT and CDR2 SNEGSKA (reference sequence). CDR3 region: CSAETTGTSGRAGYNEQFF. The CDR3 DNA sequence: TGCAGTGCTGAAACGACCGGGACTAGCGGGAGGGCCGGCTACAATGAGCAGTTCTTC.

The gene calls are TRBV12-3 or TRBV12-4 and TRBJ1-5; D is perhaps TRBD1 (5 bases). With 6 bases removed from V and 1 base from J, the gap between germline ends came to 10 bases. CDR3 length: 14 amino acids. The CDR3 reads CASSRRVSNQPQHF. The CDR3 DNA reads as TGTGCCAGCAGCCGCAGGGTCAGCAATCAGCCCCAGCATTTT.

The chain is built from TRBV6-1 and TRBJ2-3, with D unclear. The germline CDR1 and CDR2 sequences are MNHNS and SASEGT. V shed 7 bases and J shed 1 base, with 12 bases lying between them. This CDR3 spans 14 amino acids. CDR3 residues: CASTPRRGTDTQYF. CDR3 nucleotide sequence: TGTGCCAGCACCCCCCGGCGTGGCACAGATACGCAGTATTTT.

Only a few counts were recorded for this clonotype. J is TRBJ1-2 and V is TRBV6-5, with D unresolved. The CDR3 spans 12 residues. Germline V gene lookup returns CDR1 MNHEY and CDR2 SVGAGI. V lost 7 bases and J 7 bases, leaving 13 bases between the germline ends. CDR3 DNA sequence: TGTGCCAGCACATCAGGCCCGCTTGGCTACACCTTC. It specifies CASTSGPLGYTF.

The V gene is TRBV20-1, the J gene TRBJ2-1; D is undetermined. This CDR3 spans 15 amino acids. In germline, CDR1 is DFQATT, CDR2 SNEGSKA (reference sequence). V lost 6 bases, J lost 3 bases, and 18 bases lay in between. Here the CDR3 DNA reads TGCAGTGCCTCGCCAGGCGATTGGGTCTACAATGAGCAGTTCTTC. Translating it yields CSASPGDWVYNEQFF.

This clonotype was detected many times. This chain joins TRBV5-6 and TRBJ2-1, with 8 bases that match TRBD2. V lost 1 base to trimming and J lost 7 bases; unmatched junction nucleotides: 4. Germline CDR1 reads SGHDT; CDR2 reads YYEEEE. The CDR3 is made up of 14 amino acids. The CDR3, as DNA: TGTGCCAGCAGCTTGAACGGGAGGGCAAATGAGCAGTTCTTC. Residues: CASSLNGRANEQFF.